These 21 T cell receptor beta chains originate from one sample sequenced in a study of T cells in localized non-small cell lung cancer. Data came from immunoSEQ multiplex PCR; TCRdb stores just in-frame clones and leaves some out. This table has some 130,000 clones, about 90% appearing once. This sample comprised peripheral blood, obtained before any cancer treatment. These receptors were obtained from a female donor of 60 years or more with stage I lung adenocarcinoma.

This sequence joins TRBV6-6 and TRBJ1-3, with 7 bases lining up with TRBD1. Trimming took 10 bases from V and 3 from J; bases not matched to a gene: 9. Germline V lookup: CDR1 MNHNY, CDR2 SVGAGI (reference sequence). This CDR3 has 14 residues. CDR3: CATYRQGRGNTIYF. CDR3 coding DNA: TGTGCCACTTATAGACAGGGTCGTGGAAACACCATATATTTT.

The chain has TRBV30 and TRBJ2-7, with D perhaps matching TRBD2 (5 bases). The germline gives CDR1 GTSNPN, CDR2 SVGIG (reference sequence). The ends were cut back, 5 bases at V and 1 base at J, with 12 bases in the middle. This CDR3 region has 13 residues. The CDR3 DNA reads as TGTGCCTGGGGGATTGAGCGGTCCTACGAGCAGTACTTC. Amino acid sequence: CAWGIERSYEQYF.

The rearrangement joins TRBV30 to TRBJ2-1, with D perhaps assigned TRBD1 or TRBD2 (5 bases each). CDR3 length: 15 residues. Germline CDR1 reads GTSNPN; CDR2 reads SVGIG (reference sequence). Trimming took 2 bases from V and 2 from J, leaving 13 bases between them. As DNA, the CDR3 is TGTGCCTGGAGTTCGATTGGGGGTCCCTACAATGAGCAGTTCTTC. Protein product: CAWSSIGGPYNEQFF.

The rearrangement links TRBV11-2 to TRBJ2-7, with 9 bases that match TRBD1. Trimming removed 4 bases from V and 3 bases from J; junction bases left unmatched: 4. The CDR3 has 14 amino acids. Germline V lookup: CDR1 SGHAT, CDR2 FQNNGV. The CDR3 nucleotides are TGTGCCAGCAGCTATCTGGACAGGGGCTACGAGCAGTACTTC. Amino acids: CASSYLDRGYEQYF.

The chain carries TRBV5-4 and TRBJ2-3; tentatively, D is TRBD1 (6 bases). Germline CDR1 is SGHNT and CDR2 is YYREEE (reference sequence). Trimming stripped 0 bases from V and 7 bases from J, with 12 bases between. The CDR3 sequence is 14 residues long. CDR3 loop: CASSLEGGRNTQYF. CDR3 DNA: TGTGCCAGCAGCTTGGAAGGGGGTCGGAATACGCAGTATTTT.

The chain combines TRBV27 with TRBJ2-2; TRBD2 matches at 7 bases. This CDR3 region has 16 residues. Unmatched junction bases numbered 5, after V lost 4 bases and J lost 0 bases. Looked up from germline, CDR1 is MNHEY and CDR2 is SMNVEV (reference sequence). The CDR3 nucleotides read TGTGCCAGCAGTTGGGAGAGCGGGGCGAACACCGGGGAGCTGTTTTTT. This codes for CASSWESGANTGELFF.

The CDR3 here is CASSQEGTSDYNEQFF. DNA of the CDR3: TGCGCCAGCAGCCAAGAAGGGACTAGCGACTACAATGAGCAGTTCTTC. The chain joins TRBV4-1 to TRBJ2-1; 10 nucleotides align to TRBD2. Germline CDR1 MGHRA, CDR2 YSYEKL. This CDR3 has 16 amino acids. After removal of 0 bases from V and 3 bases from J, the junction contained 2 bases not matched to a gene.

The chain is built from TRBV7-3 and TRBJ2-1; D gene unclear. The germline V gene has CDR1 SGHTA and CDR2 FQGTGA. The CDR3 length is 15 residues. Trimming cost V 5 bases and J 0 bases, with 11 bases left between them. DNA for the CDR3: TGTGCCAGCAGCCCGTGGTGGGGCTCCTACAATGAGCAGTTCTTC. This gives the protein CASSPWWGSYNEQFF.

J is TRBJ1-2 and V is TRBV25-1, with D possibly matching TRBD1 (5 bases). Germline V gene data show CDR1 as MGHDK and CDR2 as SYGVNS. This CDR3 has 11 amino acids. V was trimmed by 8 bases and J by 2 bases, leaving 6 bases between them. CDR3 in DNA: TGTGCCAGCGGGGACAACTATGGCTACACCTTC. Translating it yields CASGDNYGYTF.

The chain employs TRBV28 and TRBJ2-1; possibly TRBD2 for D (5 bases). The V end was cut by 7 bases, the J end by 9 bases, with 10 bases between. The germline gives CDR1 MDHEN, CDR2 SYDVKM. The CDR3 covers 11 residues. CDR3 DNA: TGTGCCAGCAAAAGCGGAGCTGAGCAGTTCTTC. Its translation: CASKSGAEQFF.

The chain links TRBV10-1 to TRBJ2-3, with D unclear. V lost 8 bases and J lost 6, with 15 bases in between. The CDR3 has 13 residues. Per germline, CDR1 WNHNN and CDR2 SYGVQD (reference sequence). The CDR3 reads CASSGQIADTQYF. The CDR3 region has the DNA TGCGCCAGCTCTGGGCAAATCGCGGATACGCAGTATTTT.

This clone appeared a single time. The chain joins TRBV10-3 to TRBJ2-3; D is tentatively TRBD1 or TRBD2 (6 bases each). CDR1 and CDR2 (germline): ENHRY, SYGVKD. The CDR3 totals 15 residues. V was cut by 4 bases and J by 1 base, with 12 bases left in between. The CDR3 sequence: CAISVGGAGTDTQYF. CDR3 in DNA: TGTGCCATCAGTGTGGGGGGCGCGGGCACAGATACGCAGTATTTT.

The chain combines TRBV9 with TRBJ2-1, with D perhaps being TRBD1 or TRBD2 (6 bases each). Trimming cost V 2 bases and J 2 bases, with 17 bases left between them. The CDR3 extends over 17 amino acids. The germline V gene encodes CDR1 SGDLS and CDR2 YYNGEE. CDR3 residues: CASSVLGGGTTYNEQFF. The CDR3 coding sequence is TGTGCCAGCAGCGTTTTGGGGGGCGGGACCACCTACAATGAGCAGTTCTTC.

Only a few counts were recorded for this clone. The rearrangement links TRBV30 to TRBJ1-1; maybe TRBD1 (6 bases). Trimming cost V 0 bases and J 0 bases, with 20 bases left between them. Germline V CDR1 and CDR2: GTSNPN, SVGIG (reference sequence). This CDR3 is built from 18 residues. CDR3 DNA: TGTGCCTGGAGTGTACCCTCACCGGCTGGGACACTGAACACTGAAGCTTTCTTT. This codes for CAWSVPSPAGTLNTEAFF.

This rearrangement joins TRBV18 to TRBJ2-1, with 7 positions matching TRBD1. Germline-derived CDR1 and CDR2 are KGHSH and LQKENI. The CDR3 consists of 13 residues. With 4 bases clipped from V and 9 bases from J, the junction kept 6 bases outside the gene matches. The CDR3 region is CASSRQGESEQFF. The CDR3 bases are TGTGCCAGCTCACGGCAGGGGGAAAGTGAGCAGTTCTTC.

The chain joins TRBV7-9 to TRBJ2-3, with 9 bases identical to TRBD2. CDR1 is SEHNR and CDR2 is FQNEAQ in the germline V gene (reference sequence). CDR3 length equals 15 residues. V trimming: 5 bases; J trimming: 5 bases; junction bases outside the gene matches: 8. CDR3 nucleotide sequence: TGTGCCAGCAGCCGAATAGCGGGAGTGGTAGATACGCAGTATTTT. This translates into CASSRIAGVVDTQYF.

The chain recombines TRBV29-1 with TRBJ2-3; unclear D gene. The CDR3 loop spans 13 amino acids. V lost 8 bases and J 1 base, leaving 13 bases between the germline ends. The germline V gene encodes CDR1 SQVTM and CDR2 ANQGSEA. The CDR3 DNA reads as TGCAGCACGGATCGCCGGGGCACAGATACGCAGTATTTT. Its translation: CSTDRRGTDTQYF.

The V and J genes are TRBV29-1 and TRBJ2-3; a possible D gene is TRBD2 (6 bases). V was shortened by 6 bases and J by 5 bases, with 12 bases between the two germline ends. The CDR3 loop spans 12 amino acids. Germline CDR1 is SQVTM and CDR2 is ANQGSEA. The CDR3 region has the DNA TGCAGCGTCCGGGAGTTGGGAGATACGCAGTATTTT. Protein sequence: CSVRELGDTQYF.

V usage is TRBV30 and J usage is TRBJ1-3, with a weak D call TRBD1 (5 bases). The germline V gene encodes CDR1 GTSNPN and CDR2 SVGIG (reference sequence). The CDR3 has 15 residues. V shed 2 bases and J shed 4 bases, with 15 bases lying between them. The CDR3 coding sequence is TGTGCCTGGAGTCGAAAGGGGCTAAACGGAAACACCATATATTTT. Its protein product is CAWSRKGLNGNTIYF.

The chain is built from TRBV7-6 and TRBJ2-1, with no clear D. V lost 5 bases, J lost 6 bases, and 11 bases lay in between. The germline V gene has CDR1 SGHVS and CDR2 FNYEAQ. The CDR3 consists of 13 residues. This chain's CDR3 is CASSKDPPNEQFF. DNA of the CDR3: TGTGCCAGCAGCAAGGACCCGCCCAATGAGCAGTTCTTC.

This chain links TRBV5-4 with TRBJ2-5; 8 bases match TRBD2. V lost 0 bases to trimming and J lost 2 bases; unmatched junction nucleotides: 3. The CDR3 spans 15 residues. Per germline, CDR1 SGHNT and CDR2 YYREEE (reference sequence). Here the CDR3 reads CASSLDSGTQETQYF. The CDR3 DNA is TGTGCCAGCAGCTTGGATAGCGGGACACAAGAGACCCAGTACTTC.